This TCR beta chain was observed in a study of blood T cell repertoires in COVID-19. TCRdb's copy holds only in-frame clones and misses some; the assay was immunoSEQ multiplex PCR. The repertoire holds about 310,000 clones, with approximately 86% as singletons. This clonotype originated in a woman between 18 and 29 years old who had recovered from COVID-19. Sequencing was carried out using PBMCs or T cells enriched from blood (not recorded which).

The CDR3 DNA reads as TGTGCCAGCAGCCAAGATGTAGCAAGTAACTATGGCTACACCTTC. Translation gives CASSQDVASNYGYTF. The genes are TRBV4-2 and TRBJ1-2; D gene ambiguous. In germline, CDR1 is LGHNA, CDR2 YNFKEQ. V dropped 0 bases and J dropped 1 base, with 9 bases sitting between them. The CDR3 has 15 amino acids.